This TCR beta chain was retrieved from a study of cytomegalovirus exposure and HLA in healthy donors (dated by TCRdb to the late 2010s). A note on the overall study: An earlier analysis of several hundred of the donors reported approximately 280 Gb of sequence data and 95 million to 140 million unique TCR beta sequences obtained from around 190 million T cells. Of the 398 genotyped donors, about 84% fell in the genetic ancestry cluster associated with self-reported Caucasian donors. Genome-wide SNP genotypes for about three fifths of the roughly 700 donors were used in a later genetic analysis, which treated that subset as a discovery cohort. Approximately 300 gigabases of sequencing data and approximately 91 million unique TCR sequences made up an early release that covered under 750 HLA-typed donors. Because of strong linkage in the cohort, a few DR-DQ haplotypes were treated as single units for association and clustering. Among roughly 400 genotyped donors of the cohort, an average of about 240,000 unique TCR beta nucleotide sequences were sequenced per donor, about a sixth of them non-productive. Typing coverage varied by locus: roughly 620-640 donors for A, B, C, DRB1 and DQB1; approximately 500 for DQA1; about 590 for DPA1; 450 to 480 for DPB1. Donor age, sex, ethnicity and CMV serostatus were compiled together with the repertoire data. The aim of the study was to test whether cataloging public T cell receptors could identify signatures of past pathogen exposure. Class I and class II HLA loci were covered by the typing at four-digit resolution. High-throughput TCR immunosequencing, statistical association of individual TCRs with disease status, and machine learning were combined to predict cytomegalovirus infection status. Every repertoire in the discovery cohort had been generated on one and the same sequencing platform. The study profiled the T cell repertoires of some 610 subjects by immunosequencing and related them to cytomegalovirus serostatus. To decide whether each TCR beta V gene segment behaved as functional or pseudogenic, an earlier analysis of fewer than 750 of the donors relied on high-throughput TCR beta sequencing. Besides the first cohort of hundreds of subjects, a separate validation cohort made up of 120 or so different subjects was used. Rather than drawing on any new phenotypic data, the later analysis identified candidate immune exposures from TCR beta sequences and the way those sequences occurred across donors. A later analysis re-examined previously published TCR beta repertoires from several hundred donors and added high-resolution HLA genotyping to investigate patterns of TCR occurrence. The research as a whole found: Because some donors lacked HLA typing at each locus, the association tests relied only on the typed subset. In this cohort, only TCR beta chains were sequenced, and detectable features were limited by the absence of alpha or paired-chain data. Approximately 16 rarely observed V segments, including chromosome 9 orphons, were excluded from the earlier analysis of several hundred of the donors because counts were too low. In vitro tests confirmed that three of the cytomegalovirus-associated TCR beta chains recognize cytomegalovirus antigens. Linkage disequilibrium might explain the correlated functional status among segregating V segments, but an unknown experimental factor could not be excluded. The classifier was reported to diagnose cytomegalovirus status with high specificity and sensitivity in both the original and validation cohorts. According to a later analysis, most CMV-associated TCR beta chains appeared to be HLA-restricted, and the HLA associations seemed to be driven largely by CMV exposure. The authors suggested that the approach could potentially be generalized to other disease states and immunological phenotypes. A further reported finding was that TCR beta sequences accurately predicted the HLA-A and HLA-B alleles for most subjects in the first cohort. In a later analysis, more than 15,000 TCR beta sequences were associated with specific HLA alleles at a false discovery rate of 0.05. The study gave a list of about 150 TCR beta chains associated with cytomegalovirus. Across donors, most TCR sequences were observed very rarely, whereas some public TCRs were present in many individuals. For the cohort, immune exposure information was limited to CMV serostatus. Assigning TCR associations to individual alleles was difficult when HLA alleles, especially DR and DQ, strongly co-occurred. A later genetic analysis reported fewer N-insertions in productive TCRs among donors in an Asian-associated ancestry cluster than the approximately 670-donor mean. An association between a missense DCLRE1C variant and V-gene and J-gene trimming of TCR beta chains was found in a later genetic analysis and replicated in an independent cohort. Compared with equally common non-associated chains, HLA-associated TCR beta chains in a later analysis were more clonally expanded and had lower generation probabilities. In an earlier analysis of fewer than 700 of the donors, most TCR beta V segments appeared in productive rearrangements about 90% or about 30% of the time, broadly matching IMGT annotations. A group of highly shared sequence variants was considered likely to be a technical artifact of the sequencing pipeline. The presence/absence analyses assumed that sequencing depth was roughly uniform across donors, and that assumption may not be true. In a later analysis, several top co-occurrence clusters were reported to appear linked to parvovirus B19, influenza, CMV and Epstein-Barr virus. In a later analysis, TCR association rates were found to vary across HLA loci, with the most associated TCRs seen for DRB1 alleles and the fewest for HLA-C alleles. Some IMGT-functional V segments, including TRBV6-2 and TRBV6-3, could not be distinguished by the 87-base-pair reads and were therefore excluded.

Note on this clone: The clone's antigen remains unknown. No base quality information exists; no much larger clone differs at one position.

The method behind the library was the immunoSEQ multiplex PCR assay. A mixture of 60 forward primers for TCR Vbeta segments and 13 reverse primers for TCR Jbeta segments was used in the multiplex PCR. The CDR3 region of rearranged TCR beta genes was amplified from genomic DNA with a multiplex PCR assay. The amplified TCR beta libraries were sequenced on the Illumina HiSeq System as 87-base-pair reads. In the source study's methods: A later analysis tallied some 79 million unique TCR beta chains across the roughly 610 repertoires, and about 12 million of those chains were shared by two or more donors. Raw reads were error-corrected and collapsed into unique sequences with a nearest-neighbor algorithm that merged closely related sequences to remove PCR and sequencing errors. V, D and J gene segments were assigned by aligning CDR3 sequences to IMGT reference sequences. For a sequence to be retained, a match of at least six nucleotides was required to both a V gene segment and a J gene segment. Rearrangements were called productive when the CDR3 lacked stop codons and stayed in frame with V and J; all others were non-productive. Following IMGT convention, CDR3 was defined as the stretch from the second conserved V-encoded cysteine to the conserved J-encoded phenylalanine. Sequences without an unambiguous match to a single V gene segment were excluded from the earlier analysis of a few hundred of the donors. In an earlier analysis of roughly 600 of the donors, a V segment was called functional when productive rearrangements were above 56.7%, and segregating when the standard deviation between donors exceeded 5%. A statistical classification framework was built for diagnosing cytomegalovirus status from the catalog of TCR beta chain sequences. A later analysis assigned V and J genes by comparing TCR nucleotide sequences with IMGT/GENE-DB human TR gene sequences. Using the TCRdist pipeline, a later analysis assigned CDR3 sequences along with most-parsimonious VDJ recombination scenarios. In a later analysis, each TCR beta chain was defined by its CDR3 amino acid sequence together with its V-gene family, and reads without a unique V-gene family were excluded. To address suspected cross-contamination and a sequencing artifact, a later analysis removed around 590 highly shared, low-generation-probability nucleotide sequences. A later analysis calculated a clonal expansion index for each public chain from normalized within-repertoire ranks of inferred template counts. In a later analysis, generation probabilities were computed using a VDJ recombination model fitted to out-of-frame rearrangements, and the results were checked against IGoR. A later analysis scored TCR-TCR, TCR-HLA and TCR-CMV co-occurrence with hypergeometric tests, applying a repertoire-size bias correction to TCR pairs. A later analysis estimated false discovery rates by permuting HLA or CMV assignments 20 times. In a later analysis, co-occurring TCRs were grouped using DBSCAN, and TCRdist sequence similarity was added for clustering within HLA-allele-positive subsets. Repertoires with fewer than 30,000 or more than 120,000 public chains, plus five repertoires with anomalous nucleotide sharing, were excluded from co-occurrence clustering. Not all clones reach the TCRdb copy of this immuneACCESS table, which keeps in-frame sequences only. Checked studies attribute under half of the gap to unresolved V genes and leave the rest unexplained. V, J and clone size derive from that table, while D and trimming were established from the DNA sequence. The sample table shows 300,000 or so clones, and around four fifths are seen once. The top ten hold about 2% of the sample.

The cohort was made up of around 720 healthy bone marrow donors. All cohort members were sampled while nominally healthy, although unrecorded immune exposures were likely present. The donor was CMV seropositive and was included in the group of about 290 seropositive cohort members. A peripheral blood sample was provided by each donor, and peripheral blood mononuclear cells were used for TCR beta sequencing. Genomic DNA was extracted from the blood cell samples with the Qiagen DNeasy Blood Extraction Kit. As encoded in the germline V gene, CDR1 is KGHSH while CDR2 is LQKENI. The CDR3 measures 16 amino acids from cysteine to phenylalanine. Here the CDR3 DNA is all that survives: 48 bases in frame from base 1. V trim: 3 bases; J trim: 3 bases; unmatched bases: 5.

The receptor's source is a woman aged 35 to 49 in good health and CMV-seropositive. The material sequenced was PBMCs. The rearrangement combines TRBV18 with TRBJ2-2, and 9 junctional nucleotides match TRBD1. The base sequence is TGTGCCAGCTCACCGTACGGGACAGGGTACACCGGGGAGCTGTTTTTT. Its protein is CASSPYGTGYTGELFF.